A single sample is the source of the 22 T cell receptor beta chains below, sequenced in a study of blood T cell repertoires in COVID-19. TCRdb's copy holds only in-frame clones and misses some; the assay was immunoSEQ multiplex PCR. The sample has a few hundred thousand clones; nearly 90% are singletons. The specimen sequenced was PBMCs or T cells enriched from blood (not recorded which). These receptors were obtained from a man younger than 45 who had been exposed to COVID-19.

The CDR3 DNA reads TGTGCCATCAGTGAGTACCCACGAGGTAGTGGGACCCAGTACTTC. This sequence encodes CAISEYPRGSGTQYF. This sequence joins TRBV10-3 and TRBJ2-5; D not resolved. Germline CDR1 is ENHRY and CDR2 is SYGVKD. The V and J ends lost 1 base and 7 bases respectively, with 16 bases between them. The CDR3 spans 15 residues.

In regard to this clone: One end of the junction is discordant with germline, which a read error may explain. The rearrangement joins TRBV19 to TRBJ1-2; TRBD1 matches 8 bases. Germline assignment: CDR1 LNHDA and CDR2 SQIVND (reference sequence). The CDR3 is 14 amino acids. CDR3 DNA sequence: TGTGCCAGTAGTCCAGGGGGCCCTAATTATGGCTACACCTTC. It specifies CASSPGGPNYGYTF.

The chain joins TRBV18 to TRBJ1-3; maybe TRBD1 (5 bases). This CDR3 contains 16 residues. Trimming pared 3 bases from V and 0 bases from J, leaving 12 bases between. From germline, CDR1 is KGHSH and CDR2 LQKENI. The CDR3 nucleotides are TGTGCCAGCTCACCCGTAACAGGAGACTCTGGAAACACCATATATTTT. Its translation is CASSPVTGDSGNTIYF.

This clone was counted between two and nine times. The CDR3 spells CASSLRSYNEQFF. The CDR3 region has the DNA TGTGCCAGCAGCCTAAGATCCTACAATGAGCAGTTCTTC. The gene calls are TRBV12-3 or TRBV12-4 and TRBJ2-1; no firm D call. This CDR3 comprises 13 residues. The V gene lost 6 bases and the J gene lost 1 base, with 7 bases spanning the gap.

This clone was seen only a few times. The chain carries TRBV5-6 and TRBJ2-1; possibly TRBD1 for D (5 bases). Per germline, CDR1 SGHDT and CDR2 YYEEEE. The ends were cut back, 6 bases at V and 6 bases at J, with 22 bases in the middle. The CDR3 loop spans 16 amino acids. CDR3 sequence: CASTLIAVLGPNEQFF. The CDR3 nucleotides read TGTGCCAGCACCCTCATTGCGGTCTTGGGGCCCAATGAGCAGTTCTTC.

The gene calls are TRBV2 and TRBJ2-6, with D uncertain. Deletions cut 8 bases from V and 1 base from J, with 9 bases between. This CDR3 has 14 residues. From germline, CDR1 is SNHLY and CDR2 FYNNEI. CDR3 coding DNA: TGTGCCAGCGAACCCCGGTCTGGGGCCAACGTCCTGACTTTC. Amino acid sequence: CASEPRSGANVLTF.

The chain is built from TRBV29-1 and TRBJ2-7; D is possibly TRBD1 (5 bases). The CDR3 is made up of 14 amino acids. V lost 4 bases and J 4 bases, leaving 17 bases between the germline ends. Germline V gives CDR1 SQVTM, CDR2 ANQGSEA. The CDR3 DNA sequence: TGCAGCGTTGGGGGCCCCCAGGTGGAATACGAGCAGTACTTC. Its protein is CSVGGPQVEYEQYF.

This rearrangement joins TRBV7-9 to TRBJ1-3, with a possible D match to TRBD1 (5 bases). The CDR3 is 19 residues long. The germline CDR1 and CDR2 sequences are SEHNR and FQNEAQ (reference sequence). The V end was cut by 4 bases, the J end by 1 base, with 23 bases between. CDR3 nucleotide sequence: TGTGCCAGCAGCTCGGTACTCAGGGCCGGTGGATTATCTGGAAACACCATATATTTT. It codes for CASSSVLRAGGLSGNTIYF.

The rearrangement links TRBV27 to TRBJ2-7; TRBD1 aligns across 10 bases. This CDR3 has 13 residues. V lost 7 bases to trimming and J lost 9 bases; unmatched junction nucleotides: 9. CDR1 is MNHEY and CDR2 is SMNVEV in the germline V gene (reference sequence). The CDR3, as DNA: TGTGCCAGCACTGACAGGGGGCGCGGATTGCAGTACTTC. It specifies CASTDRGRGLQYF.

The chain recombines TRBV7-2 with TRBJ2-4; TRBD1 matches 7 bases. V lost 3 bases and J lost 1; bases outside the gene matches: 9. Germline V gives CDR1 SGHTA, CDR2 FQGNSA. The length of the CDR3 is 17 residues. Here the CDR3 reads CASSFDQGGLAKNIQYF. CDR3 DNA: TGTGCCAGCAGCTTTGATCAAGGGGGCCTGGCCAAAAACATTCAGTACTTC.

The chain has TRBV30 and TRBJ1-1; TRBD1 aligns across 10 bases. The trim removed 3 bases at V and 11 bases at J, leaving 9 bases unmatched. The CDR3 extends over 13 amino acids. Germline CDR1 is GTSNPN and CDR2 is SVGIG (reference sequence). The CDR3 is CAWSLDRGREAFF. The CDR3 DNA follows: TGTGCCTGGAGCCTTGACAGGGGGCGTGAGGCTTTCTTT.

The V gene is TRBV5-6, the J gene TRBJ2-3; 14 bases fit TRBD2. CDR3 length: 15 amino acids. Looked up from germline, CDR1 is SGHDT and CDR2 is YYEEEE. V was pared by 3 bases and J by 6 bases, with 3 bases of the junction left unmatched. In DNA, the CDR3 is TGTGCCAGCAGCTGGGGGACTAGCGGGGGCGATACGCAGTATTTT. Amino acids: CASSWGTSGGDTQYF.

The chain joins TRBV5-4 to TRBJ1-1, with D possibly being TRBD1 (5 bases). There are 15 residues in the CDR3. Germline V gene lookup returns CDR1 SGHNT and CDR2 YYREEE (reference sequence). Trimming removed 5 bases from V and 5 bases from J, with 19 bases in between. The CDR3 nucleotides are TGTGCCAGCAGTTCGGGCGGGGGTTTGGGGACTGAAGCTTTCTTT. Protein sequence: CASSSGGGLGTEAFF.

The chain's CDR3 is CATSDWGRASSYNEQFF. CDR3 DNA sequence: TGTGCCACCAGTGATTGGGGGCGGGCGAGCTCCTACAATGAGCAGTTCTTC. The chain uses TRBV24-1 and TRBJ2-1; possible D gene TRBD1, 6 bases. Germline V gene data show CDR1 as KGHDR and CDR2 as SFDVKD. The germline V and J ends were trimmed by 2 bases and 0 bases, with 13 bases remaining between them. CDR3 length: 17 amino acids.

V gene TRBV13 combines with J gene TRBJ1-3; D is possibly TRBD1 (5 bases). The CDR3 is made up of 15 amino acids. Deletions cut 5 bases from V and 4 bases from J, with 15 bases between. Germline CDR1 is PRHDT and CDR2 is FYEKMQ (reference sequence). CDR3 sequence reads: CASSKGRAAGNTIYF. Written as DNA, the CDR3 is TGTGCCAGCAGCAAAGGCAGGGCAGCCGGAAACACCATATATTTT.

The chain is built from TRBV5-8 and TRBJ1-6; D is unresolved. CDR3 size: 15 residues. The ends were cut back, 0 bases at V and 10 bases at J, with 14 bases in the middle. Germline assignment: CDR1 SGHTS and CDR2 YDEGEE. CDR3 coding DNA: TGTGCCAGCAGCTTGGAGGTGGGGAGGTCGTCACCCCTCCACTTT. Its protein product is CASSLEVGRSSPLHF.

The chain has TRBV6-5 and TRBJ1-3, with unresolved D. Trimming stripped 2 bases from V and 3 bases from J, with 5 bases between. CDR1 MNHEY and CDR2 SVGAGI come from the germline V gene. The CDR3 runs 13 residues. The CDR3 sequence is CASSYIGGNTIYF. In DNA, the CDR3 is TGTGCCAGCAGTTACATCGGTGGAAACACCATATATTTT.

The rearrangement links TRBV3-1 (or the pseudogene TRBV3-2) to TRBJ2-1, with 9 bases identical to TRBD2. J lost 4 bases, V lost 5 bases, and 9 bases had no gene match. The CDR3 is 16 residues long. Looked up from germline, CDR1 is LGHDT and CDR2 is YNNKEL (reference sequence). The CDR3 DNA follows: TGTGCCAGCAGCTTGGGGCTAGCGGGGTTGTACAATGAGCAGTTCTTC. This translates into CASSLGLAGLYNEQFF.

The rearrangement uses TRBV7-2 and TRBJ2-7; D is possibly TRBD2 (6 bases). The CDR3 has 14 residues. The V gene lost 0 bases and the J gene lost 7 bases, with 13 bases spanning the gap. In germline, CDR1 is SGHTA, CDR2 FQGNSA. For the CDR3, the DNA is TGTGCCAGCAGCTTAGCATCGGGGGTTTTAGAGCAGTACTTC. It codes for CASSLASGVLEQYF. Based on the CDR3 plus reference TRBV7-2 and TRBJ2-7, the full variable domain is GAGVSQSPSNKVTEKGKDVELRCDPISGHTALYWYRQSLGQGLEFLIYFQGNSAPDKSGLPSDRFSAERTGGSVSTLTIQRTQQEDSAVYLCASSLASGVLEQYFGPGTRLTVT.

The V gene is TRBV10-3, the J gene TRBJ2-3, with TRBD2 matching over 8 bases. Germline lookup yields CDR1 ENHRY and CDR2 SYGVKD. The CDR3 covers 14 residues. The V segment lost 3 bases and the J segment 6 bases; nucleotides outside the gene matches: 5. CDR3 nucleotide sequence: TGTGCCATCAGTGAAGGCGGGGGGTCCGATACGCAGTATTTT. Translated, it gives CAISEGGGSDTQYF.

The chain carries TRBV11-2 and TRBJ2-1, with 7 bases lining up with TRBD1. The CDR3 covers 16 residues. Per germline, CDR1 SGHAT and CDR2 FQNNGV. V lost 2 bases, J lost 8 bases, and 12 bases stayed unmatched. DNA of the CDR3: TGTGCCAGCAGCTTAAGAACCGGGACAGACAACGATGAGCAGTTCTTC. Translation: CASSLRTGTDNDEQFF.

For this clone: Distinct nucleotide sequences in the sample also encode this CDR3. The CDR3 DNA reads as TGTGCCAGCAGTTACAGGGGACAGGGGGGAAACACCATATATTTT. Protein product: CASSYRGQGGNTIYF. The chain joins TRBV6-5 to TRBJ1-3, with 10 bases identical to TRBD1. Germline V CDR1 and CDR2: MNHEY, SVGAGI. V dropped 2 bases and J dropped 4; count of bases not matched to a gene: 2. The CDR3 sequence is 15 residues long.